What follows describes a single TCR beta chain. Its antigen is still unknown. The data are from a study of T cell responses to AZD1222 COVID-19 vaccine. Study-wide results and limits: Spike-spanning, vaccine-associated CD4 TCRs were dominant at 160-218 and 743-854. Targeting of unmutated variant regions was reportedly seen in nearly half of spike-specific TCRs. Donors were largely white British and mainly female; clonal diversity was possibly underestimated.

The CDR3 has 16 amino acids. CDR1 is KGHDR and CDR2 is SFDVKD in the germline V gene. Trimming left V 4 bases short and J 5 bases short, with 16 bases between. Sequencing used immunoSEQ multiplex PCR; TCRdb keeps in-frame clones, though not all of them. This table holds tens of thousands of clones, about 90% found once. This clonotype was obtained from an adult who received the AZD1222 COVID-19 vaccine. The starting material was peripheral blood, obtained 28 days after the second AZD1222 dose. The chain uses TRBV24-1 and TRBJ2-2, with D maybe TRBD2 (7 bases). The CDR3 protein is CATSEFSGGGTGELFF. As DNA, the CDR3 is TGTGCCACCAGTGAATTTTCGGGGGGCGGTACCGGGGAGCTGTTTTTT.